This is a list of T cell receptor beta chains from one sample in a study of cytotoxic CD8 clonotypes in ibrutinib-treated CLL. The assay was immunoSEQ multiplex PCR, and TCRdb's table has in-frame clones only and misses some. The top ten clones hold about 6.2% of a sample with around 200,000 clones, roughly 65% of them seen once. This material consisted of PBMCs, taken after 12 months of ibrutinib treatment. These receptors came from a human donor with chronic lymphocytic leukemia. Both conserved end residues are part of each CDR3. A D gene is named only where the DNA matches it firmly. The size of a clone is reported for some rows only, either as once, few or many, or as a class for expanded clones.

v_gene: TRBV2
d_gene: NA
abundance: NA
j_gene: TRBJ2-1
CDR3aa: CASSDGGTQPYNEQFF
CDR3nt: TGTGCCAGCAGTGATGGAGGGACACAGCCCTACAATGAGCAGTTCTTC

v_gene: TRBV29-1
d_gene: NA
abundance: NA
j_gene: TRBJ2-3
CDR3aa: CSETRDTSTDTQYF
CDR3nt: TGCAGCGAAACCCGGGACACGAGCACAGATACGCAGTATTTT

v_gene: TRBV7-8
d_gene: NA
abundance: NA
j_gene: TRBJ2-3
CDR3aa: CASSLAQGTQYF
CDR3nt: TGTGCCAGCAGCTTAGCGCAGGGGACGCAGTATTTT

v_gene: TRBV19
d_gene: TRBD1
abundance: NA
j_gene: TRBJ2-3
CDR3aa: CASSRDRRSTDTQYF
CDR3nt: TGTGCCAGTAGCCGGGACAGGAGAAGCACAGATACGCAGTATTTT

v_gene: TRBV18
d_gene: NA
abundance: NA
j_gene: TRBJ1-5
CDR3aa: CASSPTMAVYSNQPQHF
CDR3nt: TGTGCCAGCTCACCAACGATGGCGGTTTATAGCAATCAGCCCCAGCATTTT

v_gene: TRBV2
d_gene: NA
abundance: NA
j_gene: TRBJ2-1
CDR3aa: CASSPTYNEQFF
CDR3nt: TGTGCCAGCAGCCCCACCTACAATGAGCAGTTCTTC

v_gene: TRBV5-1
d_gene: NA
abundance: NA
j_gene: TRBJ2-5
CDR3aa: CASSLEGEETQYF
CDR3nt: TGCGCCAGCAGCTTGGAAGGGGAAGAGACCCAGTACTTC

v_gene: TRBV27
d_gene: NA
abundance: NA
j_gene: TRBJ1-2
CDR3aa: CASSLSMEGYGYTF
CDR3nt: TGTGCCAGCAGTTTATCGATGGAGGGTTATGGCTACACCTTC

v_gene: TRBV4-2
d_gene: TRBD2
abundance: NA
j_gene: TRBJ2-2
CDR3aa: CASSQDLLAPNTGELFF
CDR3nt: TGTGCCAGCAGCCAAGATTTACTAGCGCCGAACACCGGGGAGCTGTTTTTT

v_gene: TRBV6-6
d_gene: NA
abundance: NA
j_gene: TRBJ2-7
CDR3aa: CASSYSQGRYGQYF
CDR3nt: TGTGCCAGCAGTTACTCCCAGGGCCGCTACGGGCAGTACTTC

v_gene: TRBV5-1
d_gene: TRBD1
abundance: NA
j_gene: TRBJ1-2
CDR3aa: CASRGGTGVYGYTF
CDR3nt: TGCGCCAGCCGAGGAGGGACAGGGGTCTATGGCTACACCTTC

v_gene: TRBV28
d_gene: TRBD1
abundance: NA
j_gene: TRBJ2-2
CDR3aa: CASSSRQGRNRELFF
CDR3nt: TGTGCCAGCAGTTCCCGACAGGGCCGGAACCGGGAGCTGTTTTTT

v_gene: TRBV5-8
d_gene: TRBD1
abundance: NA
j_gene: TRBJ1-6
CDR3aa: CAILDRTGPSPLHF
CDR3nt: TGTGCCATCCTTGATCGGACAGGGCCTTCACCCCTCCACTTT

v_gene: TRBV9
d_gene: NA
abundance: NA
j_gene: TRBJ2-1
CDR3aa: CASSTDTSNEQFF
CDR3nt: TGTGCCAGCAGCACGGACACTTCCAATGAGCAGTTCTTC

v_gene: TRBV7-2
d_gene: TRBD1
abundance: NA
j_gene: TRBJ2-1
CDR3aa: CASSMETGDNEQFF
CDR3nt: TGTGCCAGCAGCATGGAGACAGGGGACAATGAGCAGTTCTTC

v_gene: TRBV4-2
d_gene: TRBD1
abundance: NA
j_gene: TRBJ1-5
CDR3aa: CASSQATGASNQPQHF
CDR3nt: TGTGCCAGCAGCCAGGCCACAGGGGCTAGCAATCAGCCCCAGCATTTT

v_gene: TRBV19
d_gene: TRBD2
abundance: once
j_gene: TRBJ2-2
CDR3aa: CASRRGLAGGGTGELFF
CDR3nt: TGTGCCAGTCGCCGCGGACTAGCGGGAGGTGGCACCGGGGAGCTGTTTTTT

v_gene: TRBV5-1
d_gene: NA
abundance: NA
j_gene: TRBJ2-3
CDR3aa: CASSLWGTSTDTQYF
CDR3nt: TGCGCCAGCAGCTTGTGGGGGACTAGCACAGATACGCAGTATTTT

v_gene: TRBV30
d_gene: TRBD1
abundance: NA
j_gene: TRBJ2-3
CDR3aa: CAWTVGLQGADTQYF
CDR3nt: TGTGCCTGGACCGTGGGGCTCCAGGGGGCCGATACGCAGTATTTT

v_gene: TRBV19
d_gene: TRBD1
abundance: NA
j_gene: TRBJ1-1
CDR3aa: CASIRQGYLNTEAFF
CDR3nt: TGTGCCAGTATTAGACAGGGGTATCTGAACACTGAAGCTTTCTTT

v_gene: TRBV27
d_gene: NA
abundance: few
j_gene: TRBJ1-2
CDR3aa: CASGLVGNYGYTF
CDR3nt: TGTGCCAGCGGCCTCGTGGGTAACTATGGCTACACCTTC

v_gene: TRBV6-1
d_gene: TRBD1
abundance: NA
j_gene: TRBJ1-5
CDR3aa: CASRIRDREPQHF
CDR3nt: TGTGCCAGCAGGATCCGGGACAGGGAGCCCCAGCATTTT

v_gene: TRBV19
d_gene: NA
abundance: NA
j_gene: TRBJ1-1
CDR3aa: CASRYRTAMNTEAFF
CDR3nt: TGTGCCAGTAGATACAGGACCGCCATGAACACTGAAGCTTTCTTT

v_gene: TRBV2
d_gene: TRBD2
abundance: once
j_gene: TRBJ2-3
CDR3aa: CASSAWRGIPSTDTQYF
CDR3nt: TGTGCCAGCAGTGCGTGGCGGGGGATACCTAGCACAGATACGCAGTATTTT

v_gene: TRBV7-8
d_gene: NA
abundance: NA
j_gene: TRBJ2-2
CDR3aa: CASSLVSLDGELFF
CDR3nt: TGTGCCAGCAGCTTAGTTTCTCTGGACGGGGAGCTGTTTTTT

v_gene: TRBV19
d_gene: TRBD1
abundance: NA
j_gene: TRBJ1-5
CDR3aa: CASSRRGGQGGNQPQHF
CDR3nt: TGTGCCAGTAGTAGGAGAGGGGGACAGGGCGGCAATCAGCCCCAGCATTTT

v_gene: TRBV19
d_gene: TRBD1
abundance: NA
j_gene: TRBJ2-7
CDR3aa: CASSMGYRGIYEQYF
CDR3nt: TGTGCCAGTAGTATGGGGTACAGGGGGATCTACGAGCAGTACTTC

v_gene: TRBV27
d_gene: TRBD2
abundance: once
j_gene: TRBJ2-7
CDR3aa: CASSLIAGADEQYF
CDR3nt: TGTGCCAGCAGTTTAATAGCGGGAGCCGACGAGCAGTACTTC

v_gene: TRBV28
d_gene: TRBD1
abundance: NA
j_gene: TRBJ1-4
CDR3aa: CASMAWGQGGEKLFF
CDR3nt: TGTGCCAGCATGGCATGGGGACAGGGCGGTGAAAAACTGTTTTTT

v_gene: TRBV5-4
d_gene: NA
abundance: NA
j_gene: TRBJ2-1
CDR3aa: CASSLAGDYNEQFF
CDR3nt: TGTGCCAGCAGCTTGGCCGGGGACTACAATGAGCAGTTCTTC

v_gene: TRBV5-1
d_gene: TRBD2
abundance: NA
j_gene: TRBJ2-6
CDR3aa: CASSLVGRSGAGANVLTF
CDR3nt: TGCGCCAGCAGCTTGGTAGGGCGTAGCGGGGCTGGGGCCAACGTCCTGACTTTC

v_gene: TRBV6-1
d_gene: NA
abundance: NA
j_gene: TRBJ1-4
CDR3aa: CASSEALGGFNEKLFF
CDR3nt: TGTGCCAGCAGTGAAGCGCTAGGAGGGTTTAATGAAAAACTGTTTTTT

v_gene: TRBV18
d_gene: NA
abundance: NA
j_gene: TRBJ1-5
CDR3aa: CASSAGGESGNQPQHF
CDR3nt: TGTGCCAGCTCCGCGGGCGGGGAATCTGGCAATCAGCCCCAGCATTTT

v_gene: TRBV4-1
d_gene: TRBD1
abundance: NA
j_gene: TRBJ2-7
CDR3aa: CASSPGTEIYEQYF
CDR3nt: TGCGCCAGCAGTCCAGGGACAGAGATATACGAGCAGTACTTC

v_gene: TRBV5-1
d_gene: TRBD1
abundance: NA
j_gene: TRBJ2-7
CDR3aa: CASSPGQGARGDYEQYF
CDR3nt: TGCGCCAGCAGCCCGGGACAGGGGGCGAGGGGGGACTACGAGCAGTACTTC

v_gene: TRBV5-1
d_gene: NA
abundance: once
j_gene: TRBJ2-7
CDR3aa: CASSHGTSLYEQYF
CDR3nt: TGCGCCAGCAGCCATGGGACCTCGCTTTACGAGCAGTACTTC

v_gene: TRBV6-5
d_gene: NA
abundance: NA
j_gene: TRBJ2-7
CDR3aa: CASSSRKRGSYEQYF
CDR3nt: TGTGCCAGCAGTAGCCGAAAACGCGGTTCCTACGAGCAGTACTTC

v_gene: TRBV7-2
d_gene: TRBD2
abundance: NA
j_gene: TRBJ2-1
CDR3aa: CASSLRLAGGYNEQFF
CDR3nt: TGTGCCAGCAGCTTACGACTAGCGGGAGGATACAATGAGCAGTTCTTC

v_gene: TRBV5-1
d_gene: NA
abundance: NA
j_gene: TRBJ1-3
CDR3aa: CASSLDISSGNTIYF
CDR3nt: TGCGCCAGCAGTCTGGACATCAGCTCTGGAAACACCATATATTTT

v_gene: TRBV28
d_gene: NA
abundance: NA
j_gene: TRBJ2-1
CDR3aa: CASSYPSRRTGEQFF
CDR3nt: TGTGCCAGCAGTTACCCTTCAAGGAGGACCGGTGAGCAGTTCTTC

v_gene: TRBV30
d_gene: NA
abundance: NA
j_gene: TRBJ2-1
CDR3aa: CAWTRSPNEQFF
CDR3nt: TGTGCCTGGACTAGAAGTCCCAATGAGCAGTTCTTC

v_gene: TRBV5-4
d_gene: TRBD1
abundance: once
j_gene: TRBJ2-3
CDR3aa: CASSQDRLDTQYF
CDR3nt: TGTGCCAGCAGCCAGGACAGGTTAGATACGCAGTATTTT

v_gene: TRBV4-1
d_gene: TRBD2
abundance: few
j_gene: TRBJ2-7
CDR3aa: CASSQDWRESYAAYF
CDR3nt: TGCGCCAGCAGCCAAGATTGGCGGGAGTCGTACGCAGCGTACTTC

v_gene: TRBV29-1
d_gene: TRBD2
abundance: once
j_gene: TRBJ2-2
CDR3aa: CSVGLAAYTGELFF
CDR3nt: TGCAGCGTTGGACTAGCGGCTTACACCGGGGAGCTGTTTTTT

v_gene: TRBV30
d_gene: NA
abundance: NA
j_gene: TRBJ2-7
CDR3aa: CAWSLSSYEQYF
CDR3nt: TGTGCCTGGAGTTTGAGCTCCTACGAGCAGTACTTC

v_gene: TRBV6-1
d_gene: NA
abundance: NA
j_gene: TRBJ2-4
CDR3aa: CASSEARLAKNIQYF
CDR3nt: TGTGCCAGCAGTGAAGCAAGACTAGCCAAAAACATTCAGTACTTC

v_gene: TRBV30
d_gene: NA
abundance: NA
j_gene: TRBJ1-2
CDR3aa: CAWSVGTLAGYGYTF
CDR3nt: TGTGCCTGGAGTGTAGGGACGCTGGCCGGATATGGCTACACCTTC

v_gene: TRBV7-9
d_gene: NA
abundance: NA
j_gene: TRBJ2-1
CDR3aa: CASSYRSDTTPSLFF
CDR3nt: TGTGCCAGCAGCTACCGTTCTGACACAACCCCTAGTTTGTTCTTC

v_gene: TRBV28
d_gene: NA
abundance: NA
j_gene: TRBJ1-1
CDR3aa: CASSFLHTNTEAFF
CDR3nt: TGTGCCAGCAGTTTCCTGCATACGAACACTGAAGCTTTCTTT

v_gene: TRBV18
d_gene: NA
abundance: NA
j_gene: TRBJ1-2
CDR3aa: CASSPSGGDYGYTF
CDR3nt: TGTGCCAGCTCACCGTCGGGGGGGGACTATGGCTACACCTTC

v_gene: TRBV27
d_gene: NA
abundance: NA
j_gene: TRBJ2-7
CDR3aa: CASSARGEQYF
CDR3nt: TGTGCCAGCAGTGCGCGGGGCGAGCAGTACTTC

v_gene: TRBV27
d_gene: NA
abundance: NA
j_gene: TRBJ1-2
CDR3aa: CASSLSVYSNYGYTF
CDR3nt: TGTGCCAGCAGTTTATCCGTCTACTCTAACTATGGCTACACCTTC

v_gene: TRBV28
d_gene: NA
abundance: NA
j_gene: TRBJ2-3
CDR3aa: CASSLSQGTDTQYF
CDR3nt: TGTGCCAGCAGTTTAAGCCAGGGCACAGATACGCAGTATTTT

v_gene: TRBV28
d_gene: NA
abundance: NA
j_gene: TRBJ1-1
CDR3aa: CASMYNQDTEAFF
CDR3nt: TGTGCCAGCATGTACAACCAGGACACTGAAGCTTTCTTT

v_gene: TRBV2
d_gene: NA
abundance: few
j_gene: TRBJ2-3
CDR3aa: CASSDPGATDTQYF
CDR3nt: TGTGCCAGCAGTGACCCGGGGGCTACAGATACGCAGTATTTT

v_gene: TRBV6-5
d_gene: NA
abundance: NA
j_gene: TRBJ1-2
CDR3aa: CASGSAGYTF
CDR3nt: TGTGCCAGCGGAAGCGCTGGCTACACCTTC

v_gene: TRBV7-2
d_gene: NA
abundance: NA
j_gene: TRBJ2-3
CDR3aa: CASSRWAGPDTQYF
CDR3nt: TGTGCCAGCAGCCGCTGGGCGGGGCCAGATACGCAGTATTTT